The 2 T cell receptor beta chains below come from one sample, sequenced in a study of tumor-infiltrating lymphocytes in oesophageal squamous cell carcinoma. TCRdb itself ran the PCR reads through MiXCR, one entry per CDR3 protein. In the table there are under 20,000 distinct CDR3 sequences, about 43% of which are singletons. Material: normal esophageal tissue next to the tumor. The origin of the receptors is a male donor with esophageal squamous cell carcinoma.

This clonotype was detected ten times or more. V gene TRBV12-3 or TRBV12-4 combines with J gene TRBJ2-1, with 7 bases identical to TRBD2. The J call may be in error: the DNA end matches TRBJ2-7 better. This CDR3 has 14 amino acids. The CDR3 nucleotides read TGTGCCAGTTCTAGCGGTACTCCTATTAATGAGCAGTACTTC. Its translation: CASSSGTPINEQYF.

This clonotype was seen ten or more times. V is TRBV5-1 and J is TRBJ2-3; 9 bases align to TRBD1. Germline V CDR1 and CDR2: SGHRS, YFSETQ. The CDR3 totals 14 residues. The J segment lost 3 bases and the V segment lost 4 bases, leaving 3 bases of the junction unmatched. CDR3 DNA: TGCGCCAGCAGCGAGACAGGGGGGACAGATACGCAGTATTTT. Its translation is CASSETGGTDTQYF.